The next 26 T cell receptor beta chains were all read from a single sample in a study of molecular identifiers for immune sequencing clone quantification. A single record per CDR3 protein comes from TCRdb applying MiXCR to the PCR reads. The sample carries approximately 630,000 distinct CDR3 sequences, less than 30% recorded once. The specimen was naive CD8+ T cells from blood, with Jurkat cell RNA spiked in. Subset specified: FACS-sorted CD8+CD4-CCR7+CD45RA+ naive T cells. Receptors originate from a human donor in good health. Some libraries in this study had Jurkat cell RNA spiked in.

This clonotype has just a few counts. The gene calls are TRBV5-6 and TRBJ2-7; unclear D gene. Germline V gene sequence: CDR1 SGHDT, CDR2 YYEEEE. V gave up 5 bases and J gave up 6 bases, with 12 bases separating them. CDR3 length: 12 residues. The chain's CDR3 is CASSMGIVEQYF. CDR3 nucleotide sequence: TGTGCCAGCAGTATGGGTATTGTCGAGCAGTACTTC.

Turning to this clonotype: The junction differs from germline at one of its ends, possibly a read error. The V gene is TRBV5-3, the J gene TRBJ2-7; D may be TRBD1 (6 bases). TRBV5-3 has ORF status, its function being uncertain. This CDR3 has 14 residues. CDR3 in amino acids: CASSFGQRPYEQYF. The CDR3 DNA follows: TGTGCCAGCAGCTTTGGACAGCGTCCCTACGAGCAGTACTTC.

The chain couples TRBV11-2 to TRBJ2-7; tentative D call: TRBD2 (6 bases). V was pared by 5 bases and J by 3 bases, with 20 bases between. The germline gives CDR1 SGHAT, CDR2 FQNNGV. This CDR3 region has 16 residues. The CDR3 loop reads CASSPSDYQGLYEQYF. The CDR3 DNA reads TGTGCCAGCAGCCCTAGCGACTACCAAGGACTCTACGAGCAGTACTTC. The full variable domain, with the rest looked up from reference TRBV11-2 and TRBJ2-7, is EAGVAQSPRYKIIEKRQSVAFWCNPISGHATLYWYQQILGQGPKLLIQFQNNGVVDDSQLPKDRFSAERLKGVDSTLKIQPAKLEDSAVYLCASSPSDYQGLYEQYFGPGTRLTVT.

Note on this clonotype: It may be a read error: a sequence one base away is much more abundant. The V and J genes are TRBV2 and TRBJ1-4; possibly TRBD1 for D (6 bases). The CDR3 extends over 15 amino acids. V was clipped by 6 bases and J by 6 bases, with 17 bases between them. Germline V gene sequence: CDR1 SNHLY, CDR2 FYNNEI. CDR3 protein: CASRRLQGQYEKLFF. CDR3 DNA sequence: TGTGCCAGCAGACGCCTACAGGGTCAGTATGAAAAACTGTTTTTT. Combining the CDR3 with reference TRBV2 and TRBJ1-4 gives the whole variable domain EPEVTQTPSHQVTQMGQEVILRCVPISNHLYFYWYRQILGQKVEFLVSFYNNEISEKSEIFDDQFSVERPDGSNFTLKIRSTKLEDSAMYFCASRRLQGQYEKLFFGSGTQLSVL.

The CDR3 spells CASSLREGYTEAFF. CDR3 in DNA: TGTGCCAGCAGCTTGCGGGAGGGGTACACTGAAGCTTTCTTT. The chain uses TRBV5-5 and TRBJ1-1; weak D call: TRBD1 (5 bases). CDR1 and CDR2 (germline): SGHKS, YYEKEE (reference sequence). The CDR3 consists of 14 residues. V was cut by 1 base and J by 3 bases, with 10 bases left in between.

On this clonotype itself: A much larger clonotype is one base distant, so this may be a read error. V is TRBV5-5 and J is TRBJ2-4; 7 bases line up with TRBD1. V was clipped by 0 bases and J by 9 bases; unmatched bases: 3. The germline V gene encodes CDR1 SGHKS and CDR2 YYEKEE (reference sequence). The CDR3 extends over 13 amino acids. CDR3 in DNA: TGTGCCAGCAGCTTGGGACAGGGTAGCATTCAGTACTTC. Translating gives CASSLGQGSIQYF.

This clonotype turned up a few times. The chain has TRBV20-1 and TRBJ2-3, with 7 positions matching TRBD1. The junction had 11 bases not matched to a gene; V was cut back by 0 bases and J by 2 bases. The V gene's germline CDR1 is DFQATT and CDR2 SNEGSKA (reference sequence). This CDR3 has 17 residues. The CDR3 DNA reads TGCAGTGCTAGAGATCTCTCGACAGGGACAATCACAGATACGCAGTATTTT. Residues: CSARDLSTGTITDTQYF.

As concerns this clonotype: Germline and junction disagree at one end, which may indicate a read error. V gene TRBV9 combines with J gene TRBJ2-1; 8 bases fit TRBD2. CDR1 SGDLS and CDR2 YYNGEE come from the germline V gene. The CDR3 covers 14 residues. The CDR3 region is CAGSGGGSYNEQFF. The CDR3, as DNA: TGTGCCGGCAGCGGCGGGGGGTCCTACAATGAGCAGTTCTTC.

This clonotype has just one count. A much bigger clone sits one base away, suggesting this may be a read error. The chain is built from TRBV6-2 or TRBV6-3 and TRBJ2-3; D unclear. V shed 5 bases and J shed 4 bases, with 16 bases lying between them. The length of the CDR3 is 15 residues. Germline-derived CDR1 and CDR2 are MNHEY and SVGEGT. The CDR3: CASSLLSTRADTQYF. CDR3 nucleotide sequence: TGTGCCAGCAGTCTCCTTTCGACCCGGGCAGATACGCAGTATTTT.

This clonotype occurred many times. The CDR3 protein is CASSKRTRGDTQYF. The CDR3 DNA sequence: TGTGCCAGCAGCAAAAGGACCCGCGGGGATACGCAGTATTTT. This rearrangement joins TRBV28 to TRBJ2-3; a weak D match, TRBD2 (5 bases). The CDR3 consists of 14 residues. Trimming shortened V by 6 bases and J by 6 bases, and 16 bases separated the two germline ends. The germline V gene has CDR1 MDHEN and CDR2 SYDVKM. Variable domain in full (rest from reference TRBV28 and TRBJ2-3): DVKVTQSSRYLVKRTGEKVFLECVQDMDHENMFWYRQDPGLGLRLIYFSYDVKMKEKGDIPEGYSVSREKKERFSLILESASTNQTSMYLCASSKRTRGDTQYFGPGTRLTVL.

J is TRBJ2-7 and V is TRBV4-3; 8 bases align to TRBD1. J gave up 4 bases and V 0 bases, and 8 bases lay outside the gene matches. CDR1 is LGHNA, CDR2 YSLEER, per germline. CDR3 size: 16 residues. The CDR3 bases are TGCGCCAGCAGCCAAGACTCAGGACAGGGCATATACGAGCAGTACTTC. Its translation: CASSQDSGQGIYEQYF.

This clonotype was seen repeatedly, ten times or more. This rearrangement joins TRBV28 to TRBJ2-3; TRBD2 aligns across 12 bases. J was trimmed by 6 bases and V by 5 bases; bases with no gene match: 12. This CDR3 is built from 17 residues. Germline loops: CDR1 MDHEN, CDR2 SYDVKM. The CDR3 spells CASSAGLAGTQSDTQYF. The CDR3 DNA sequence: TGTGCCAGCAGTGCCGGACTAGCGGGGACCCAATCGGATACGCAGTATTTT.

In its sample, this clonotype was seen a few times. This rearrangement joins TRBV12-3 or TRBV12-4 to TRBJ1-2; no firm D call. V lost 7 bases to trimming and J lost 8 bases, with 17 bases between them. This CDR3 has 13 residues. The CDR3 region is CASTPEEGLGYTF. The CDR3 nucleotides read TGTGCCAGCACCCCGGAGGAGGGCTTAGGCTACACCTTC.

This clonotype came up a few times. The chain carries TRBV5-1 and TRBJ1-1; 7 bases map to TRBD1. V dropped 4 bases and J dropped 4; count of bases not matched to a gene: 10. This CDR3 is built from 15 residues. CDR1 is SGHRS, CDR2 YFSETQ, per germline. The CDR3 DNA sequence: TGCGCCAGCAGCAACCGGGACAGATACGGCACTGAAGCTTTCTTT. Amino acids: CASSNRDRYGTEAFF.

In this sample, this clonotype turned up many times. CDR3 DNA: TGCAGCGTCCTAGACAGGTTTGGCACTGAAGCTTTCTTT. Residues: CSVLDRFGTEAFF. This chain connects TRBV29-1 to TRBJ1-1; weak D call: TRBD1 (6 bases). The CDR3 spans 13 residues. The germline V gene has CDR1 SQVTM and CDR2 ANQGSEA. V lost 6 bases and J 4 bases, leaving 15 bases between the germline ends.

In its sample, this clonotype was seen a few times. V gene TRBV3-1 combines with J gene TRBJ1-1; D is perhaps TRBD1 (5 bases). V dropped 1 base and J dropped 2 bases, with 8 bases sitting between them. CDR1 is LGHDT, CDR2 YNNKEL, per germline (reference sequence). The CDR3 spans 14 residues. This chain's CDR3 is CASSQGGSNTEAFF. The CDR3, as DNA: TGTGCCAGCAGCCAAGGGGGCAGTAACACTGAAGCTTTCTTT.

With respect to this clonotype: Since a much larger clone is just one base distant, this may be a read error. The V call is TRBV25-1, the J call TRBJ2-7, with D perhaps matching TRBD1 or TRBD2 (6 bases each). Germline V gives CDR1 MGHDK, CDR2 SYGVNS. Trimming pared 5 bases from V and 5 bases from J, leaving 10 bases between. CDR3 length equals 12 residues. The CDR3 loop is CASSYGGDEQYF. DNA for the CDR3: TGTGCCAGCAGTTACGGGGGCGACGAGCAGTACTTC.

J is TRBJ1-3 and V is TRBV7-2; 9 positions agree with TRBD1. With V trimmed by 5 bases and J by 1 base, 9 bases remained unmatched. There are 17 residues in the CDR3. Germline assignment: CDR1 SGHTA and CDR2 FQGNSA. CDR3 protein: CASSPGQGTWSGNTIYF. DNA for the CDR3: TGTGCCAGCAGCCCGGGACAGGGAACATGGTCTGGAAACACCATATATTTT.

The genes are TRBV7-9 and TRBJ2-1; D possibly matches TRBD1 or TRBD2 (5 bases each). CDR1 and CDR2 from the germline V gene are SEHNR and FQNEAQ (reference sequence). The germline V and J ends were trimmed by 5 bases and 5 bases, with 22 bases remaining between them. There are 17 residues in the CDR3. For the CDR3, the DNA is TGTGCCAGCAGCCCACGGGATCAGGGAGTGGAGAACAATGAGCAGTTCTTC. Residues: CASSPRDQGVENNEQFF.

This clonotype appeared a few times. The chain recombines TRBV27 with TRBJ2-7; D gene ambiguous. Per germline, CDR1 MNHEY and CDR2 SMNVEV (reference sequence). The V end was cut by 2 bases, the J end by 1 base, with 6 bases between. This CDR3 region has 13 residues. CDR3 in amino acids: CASSLIRSYEQYF. The CDR3 region has the DNA TGTGCCAGCAGTTTAATTCGGTCCTACGAGCAGTACTTC.

The chain combines TRBV20-1 with TRBJ2-7; 10 nucleotides align to TRBD2. The length of the CDR3 is 15 residues. Germline V gene lookup returns CDR1 DFQATT and CDR2 SNEGSKA (reference sequence). The J segment lost 2 bases and the V segment lost 1 base, leaving 5 bases of the junction unmatched. This chain's CDR3 is CSARGTSGEPYEQYF. The CDR3 DNA reads TGCAGTGCTAGAGGTACTAGCGGGGAACCCTACGAGCAGTACTTC.

This clonotype was seen repeatedly, ten times or more. The chain uses TRBV29-1 and TRBJ2-3; no clear D. CDR3 length: 13 amino acids. Germline V CDR1 and CDR2: SQVTM, ANQGSEA. V was pared by 7 bases and J by 2 bases, with 13 bases between. CDR3 loop: CSALLENTDTQYF. The CDR3 coding sequence is TGCAGCGCCTTGTTGGAAAACACAGATACGCAGTATTTT.

The sample holds a few counts of this clonotype. The chain couples TRBV28 to TRBJ2-7, with TRBD2 matching over 9 bases. The germline CDR1 and CDR2 sequences are MDHEN and SYDVKM. The CDR3 spans 16 residues. Trimming took 4 bases from V and 1 from J; bases not matched to a gene: 8. CDR3: CASSSRSSGSSYEQYF. In DNA form, the CDR3 reads TGTGCCAGCAGTTCCCGTAGTAGCGGGAGTTCCTACGAGCAGTACTTC.

At least ten counts were recorded for this clonotype. The V and J genes are TRBV13 and TRBJ2-5, with TRBD1 matching over 10 bases. Germline lookup yields CDR1 PRHDT and CDR2 FYEKMQ (reference sequence). The ends lost 5 bases at V and 5 bases at J; junction bases unmatched: 2. The CDR3 is made up of 13 amino acids. The CDR3 loop is CASSVGQGETQYF. CDR3 in DNA: TGTGCCAGCAGCGTGGGACAGGGGGAGACCCAGTACTTC. The variable domain in full, completed from reference TRBV13 and TRBJ2-5, reads AAGVIQSPRHLIKEKRETATLKCYPIPRHDTVYWYQQGPGQDPQFLISFYEKMQSDKGSIPDRFSAQQFSDYHSELNMSSLELGDSALYFCASSVGQGETQYFGPGTRLLVL.

This clonotype was seen many times. The rearrangement joins TRBV7-2 to TRBJ1-4; D gene unclear. This CDR3 comprises 13 residues. The germline V gene encodes CDR1 SGHTA and CDR2 FQGNSA. The CDR3 sequence: CVTREPPNEKLFF. As DNA, the CDR3 is TGTGTCACTCGGGAGCCCCCTAATGAAAAACTGTTTTTT. The variable domain in full, completed from reference TRBV7-2 and TRBJ1-4, reads GAGVSQSPSNKVTEKGKDVELRCDPISGHTALYWYRQSLGQGLEFLIYFQGNSAPDKSGLPSDRFSAERTGGSVSTLTIQRTQQEDSAVYLCVTREPPNEKLFFGSGTQLSVL.

This clonotype was counted a few times. CDR3 nucleotide sequence: TGTGCCACCTTACGGGAGAGCCTGAACACTGAAGCTTTCTTT. Encoded protein: CATLRESLNTEAFF. V gene TRBV10-3 combines with J gene TRBJ1-1; the D is unclear. This CDR3 has 14 amino acids. Deletions cut 10 bases from V and 0 bases from J, with 15 bases between. CDR1 and CDR2 (germline): ENHRY, SYGVKD.